The 12 T cell receptor beta chains below were found in one sample sequenced in a study of T cells in tuberculosis. Assay: immunoSEQ multiplex PCR; the TCRdb copy retains only in-frame clones and omits some. The table lists under 40,000 clones, 93% of them singletons. Sequencing input: PBMCs. The receptors derive from a donor between 10 and 35 years old with latent tuberculosis or without tuberculosis infection.

The chain joins TRBV19 to TRBJ2-1; 8 bases match TRBD1. Germline V CDR1 and CDR2: LNHDA, SQIVND (reference sequence). The V and J ends lost 0 bases and 4 bases, in that order; junction bases with no gene match: 8. This CDR3 has 17 residues. The DNA for the CDR3 is TGTGCCAGTAGTATAGATAGGGGCGGGACAGGATACAATGAGCAGTTCTTC. Encoded protein: CASSIDRGGTGYNEQFF.

J is TRBJ1-6 and V is TRBV19; 10 positions match TRBD1. Germline CDR1 reads LNHDA; CDR2 reads SQIVND (reference sequence). The V and J ends lost 5 bases and 8 bases, in that order; junction bases with no gene match: 6. CDR3 length equals 15 residues. CDR3 nucleotides: TGTGCCAGTAGTTGGGACAGGGGAGGGGATTCACCCCTCCACTTT. It codes for CASSWDRGGDSPLHF.

The chain is built from TRBV7-3 and TRBJ2-3; no reliable D call. Trimming shortened V by 5 bases and J by 0 bases, and 6 bases separated the two germline ends. Germline loops: CDR1 SGHTA, CDR2 FQGTGA. The CDR3 totals 13 residues. CDR3 loop: CASSRTSTDTQYF. DNA of the CDR3: TGTGCCAGCAGCCGAACTAGCACAGATACGCAGTATTTT.

A single count supports this clone. The rearrangement joins TRBV19 to TRBJ2-3; 7 bases agree with TRBD1. With 4 bases clipped from V and 2 bases from J, the junction kept 3 bases outside the gene matches. This CDR3 is built from 14 residues. CDR1 LNHDA and CDR2 SQIVND come from the germline V gene (reference sequence). The CDR3 protein is CASSRTGPTDTQYF. In DNA form, the CDR3 reads TGTGCCAGTAGTAGGACAGGACCCACAGATACGCAGTATTTT.

The sample holds one count of this clone. The chain couples TRBV7-9 to TRBJ2-7, with TRBD1 as a possible D gene (6 bases). V was clipped by 0 bases and J by 1 base, with 22 bases between them. The CDR3 is made up of 19 amino acids. Germline-derived CDR1 and CDR2 are SEHNR and FQNEAQ (reference sequence). The CDR3 is CASSLAGVPGRGLSYEQYF. Here the CDR3 DNA reads TGTGCCAGCAGCTTAGCGGGGGTTCCGGGAAGGGGGTTGTCCTACGAGCAGTACTTC.

The chain links TRBV5-1 to TRBJ2-3; 10 nucleotides align to TRBD2. The CDR3 covers 15 residues. The ends lost 4 bases at V and 3 bases at J; junction bases unmatched: 5. Germline assignment: CDR1 SGHRS and CDR2 YFSETQ. This chain's CDR3 is CASSHLSGGTDTQYF. CDR3 coding DNA: TGCGCCAGCAGCCACCTTAGCGGGGGGACAGATACGCAGTATTTT.

The V and J genes are TRBV28 and TRBJ1-3, with TRBD1 matching over 8 bases. The germline CDR1 and CDR2 sequences are MDHEN and SYDVKM. After removal of 5 bases from V and 2 bases from J, the junction contained 5 bases not matched to a gene. There are 15 residues in the CDR3. The CDR3: CASSLGGQAGNTIYF. In DNA, the CDR3 is TGTGCCAGCAGTCTGGGGGGACAGGCTGGAAACACCATATATTTT.

The J gene is TRBJ2-3, the V gene TRBV30, with D possibly being TRBD2 (5 bases). The CDR3 is 16 amino acids. The germline CDR1 and CDR2 sequences are GTSNPN and SVGIG (reference sequence). V was clipped by 2 bases and J by 3 bases, with 18 bases between them. Written as DNA, the CDR3 is TGTGCCTGGAGTTTATTTCCTAGCCGGAGTACAGATACGCAGTATTTT. This codes for CAWSLFPSRSTDTQYF.

The chain couples TRBV10-3 to TRBJ2-1; 8 bases are a match to TRBD1. Germline CDR1 and CDR2: ENHRY and SYGVKD. With 8 bases clipped from V and 2 bases from J, the junction kept 5 bases outside the gene matches. This CDR3 has 14 amino acids. CDR3 loop: CAIGPGGAYNEQFF. CDR3 nucleotide sequence: TGTGCCATCGGGCCAGGGGGCGCCTACAATGAGCAGTTCTTC.

This sequence joins TRBV19 and TRBJ1-2, with TRBD1 matching 12 bases. Trimming removed 1 base from V and 7 bases from J; junction bases left unmatched: 7. The CDR3 is 16 amino acids. Per germline, CDR1 LNHDA and CDR2 SQIVND (reference sequence). CDR3 loop: CASSIAGGTGGLGYTF. CDR3 nucleotides: TGTGCCAGTAGTATAGCGGGAGGGACAGGGGGCCTTGGCTACACCTTC.

The gene calls are TRBV19 and TRBJ1-4, with 10 bases aligning to TRBD1. Germline V gene sequence: CDR1 LNHDA, CDR2 SQIVND (reference sequence). The CDR3 runs to 15 residues. V gave up 5 bases and J gave up 6 bases; unmatched junction bases: 6. The CDR3 DNA reads as TGTGCCAGTAGTGTGACCGGGACAGGGGATGAAAAACTGTTTTTT. This sequence encodes CASSVTGTGDEKLFF.

The gene calls are TRBV6-1 and TRBJ2-1, with TRBD2 matching over 15 bases. The CDR3 is made up of 18 amino acids. J lost 4 bases, V lost 0 bases, and 4 bases had no gene match. Germline values: CDR1 MNHNS, CDR2 SASEGT. This chain's CDR3 is CASSEAGLAGGLYNEQFF. In nucleotides, the CDR3 is TGTGCCAGCAGTGAAGCAGGACTAGCGGGGGGGTTATACAATGAGCAGTTCTTC.